These T cell receptor beta chains were read from a single sample in a study of blood T cells in healthy people across ages. TCRdb ran MiXCR on the 5' RACE reads and lists one entry per CDR3 protein. The data contain hundreds of thousands of distinct CDR3 sequences, about 34% of them singletons. Specimen: blood. The source of these receptors is an elderly woman in good health. CDR3s include the opening cysteine and the closing phenylalanine or tryptophan. D genes are given only for firm matches. Rows may omit the clone size; those that give it use once, few, many or a size class.

size	V	J	D	CDR3	DNA
many	TRBV7-2	TRBJ2-7	NA	CASSLDHEQYF	TGTGCCAGCAGCTTGGATCACGAGCAGTACTTC
NA	TRBV20-1	TRBJ2-7	NA	CSAQTPLFYEQYF	TGCAGTGCCCAAACGCCCCTTTTTTACGAGCAGTACTTC
NA	TRBV5-1	TRBJ1-1	NA	CASSLDGQKDTEAFF	TGCGCCAGCAGCTTGGACGGACAGAAAGACACTGAAGCTTTCTTT
many	TRBV5-1	TRBJ2-3	NA	CASSLGDGPRGTQYF	TGCGCCAGCAGCTTGGGGGACGGACCACGTGGTACGCAGTATTTT
few	TRBV5-6	TRBJ2-1	TRBD2	CASSSPTSGARVDEQFF	TGTGCCAGCAGCTCACCGACTAGCGGGGCCCGAGTCGATGAGCAGTTCTTC
few	TRBV20-1	TRBJ1-1	TRBD1	CSARDSWTGANTEAFF	TGCAGTGCTAGAGATTCCTGGACAGGGGCGAACACTGAAGCTTTCTTT
NA	TRBV7-2	TRBJ2-3	NA	CASSSVIAQYF	TGTGCCAGCAGCTCCGTTATAGCGCAGTATTTT
NA	TRBV10-3	TRBJ1-5	TRBD1	CAISQDRPRVGNQPQHF	TGTGCCATCTCGCAGGACAGGCCTAGGGTCGGCAATCAGCCCCAGCATTTT
many	TRBV7-2	TRBJ2-7	NA	CASSLGESSYEQYF	TGTGCCAGCAGCTTGGGTGAATCATCCTACGAGCAGTACTTC
once	TRBV7-2	TRBJ2-5	NA	CASSELGLGKETQYF	TGTGCCAGCAGCGAACTCGGTTTAGGGAAAGAGACCCAGTACTTC
many	TRBV6-2/TRBV6-3	TRBJ2-1	NA	CASSHTLLRGEYNEQFF	TGTGCCAGCAGTCACACACTTTTGAGGGGGGAATACAATGAGCAGTTCTTC
many	TRBV7-9	TRBJ1-2	NA	CASSLAAAANYGYTF	TGTGCCAGCAGCTTAGCGGCCGCAGCTAACTATGGCTACACCTTC
many	TRBV20-1	TRBJ2-7	NA	CSARPLGVGTYEQYF	TGCAGTGCTAGACCCTTGGGGGTGGGGACCTACGAGCAGTACTTC
NA	TRBV20-1	TRBJ1-1	TRBD1	CSARGGQVNTEAFF	TGCAGTGCTAGAGGAGGACAGGTGAACACTGAAGCTTTCTTT
NA	TRBV7-2	TRBJ2-4	NA	CASSSGTGDIQYF	TGTGCCAGCAGCTCCGGGACTGGGGACATTCAGTACTTC
NA	TRBV5-1	TRBJ2-7	NA	CASSLGAGQSYEQYF	TGCGCCAGCAGCTTGGGTGCGGGACAGTCCTACGAGCAGTACTTC
few	TRBV20-1	TRBJ1-5	NA	CSARDLGAGNQPQHF	TGCAGTGCTAGAGATCTGGGCGCAGGCAATCAGCCCCAGCATTTT
many	TRBV11-1	TRBJ2-3	NA	CASSFHPDTQYF	TGTGCCAGCAGCTTTCATCCAGATACGCAGTATTTT
few	TRBV9	TRBJ1-2	NA	CASSVAGSPRTNYGYTF	TGTGCCAGCAGCGTAGCAGGGTCGCCGCGAACTAACTATGGCTACACCTTC
many	TRBV27	TRBJ2-7	TRBD1	CASGVTGKSYEQYF	TGTGCCAGCGGGGTGACAGGGAAATCCTACGAGCAGTACTTC
few	TRBV5-1	TRBJ1-1	NA	CASSLVSQGGTEAFF	TGCGCCAGCAGCTTGGTTAGCCAGGGAGGTACTGAAGCTTTCTTT
many	TRBV3-1	TRBJ1-5	NA	CASSRDLVNQPQHF	TGTGCCAGCAGCCGAGATCTGGTCAATCAGCCCCAGCATTTT
many	TRBV5-4	TRBJ2-6	NA	CASRGAGATRTGANVLTF	TGTGCCAGCAGAGGGGCGGGGGCTACCCGGACTGGGGCCAACGTCCTGACTTTC
many	TRBV20-1	TRBJ1-2	NA	CSAPRVANYGYTF	TGCAGTGCCCCCAGAGTTGCTAACTATGGCTACACCTTC
NA	TRBV20-1	TRBJ2-2	TRBD1	CSASGDRGTGELFF	TGCAGTGCTAGCGGGGACAGGGGCACCGGGGAGCTGTTTTTT
NA	TRBV4-1	TRBJ1-2	NA	CASSQESGAYYGYTF	TGCGCCAGCAGCCAAGAGTCAGGGGCCTACTATGGCTACACCTTC
NA	TRBV30	TRBJ2-1	TRBD1	CAWSPQTGGHYNEQFF	TGTGCCTGGAGTCCCCAGACAGGGGGCCATTACAATGAGCAGTTCTTC
NA	TRBV20-1	TRBJ2-3	TRBD2	CSAGGLTGTDTQYF	TGCAGTGCTGGGGGACTAACGGGCACAGATACGCAGTATTTT
many	TRBV2	TRBJ1-5	NA	CASSGGRQSNQPQHF	TGTGCCAGCAGTGGCGGCAGACAGAGCAATCAGCCCCAGCATTTT
many	TRBV7-2	TRBJ2-4	NA	CASSLMRAGIQYF	TGTGCCAGCAGCTTGATGAGGGCGGGCATTCAGTACTTC
many	TRBV7-2	TRBJ1-5	TRBD1	CASSLDRAVGGNQPQHF	TGTGCCAGCAGCTTGGACAGGGCTGTTGGGGGCAATCAGCCCCAGCATTTT
NA	TRBV30	TRBJ1-4	NA	CAWGGKGKDEKLFF	TGTGCCTGGGGAGGCAAGGGGAAGGATGAAAAACTGTTTTTT
NA	TRBV7-9	TRBJ2-5	TRBD1	CASSSGTGVQETQYF	TGTGCCAGCAGCTCCGGGACAGGGGTTCAAGAGACCCAGTACTTC
NA	TRBV6-6	TRBJ2-5	TRBD2	CASSYSTSGRGGTQYF	TGTGCCAGCAGTTACTCGACTAGCGGAAGGGGGGGGACCCAGTACTTC
many	TRBV6-6	TRBJ2-5	NA	CASQGGRVNQETQYF	TGTGCCTCCCAGGGGGGGCGGGTCAATCAAGAGACCCAGTACTTC
many	TRBV9	TRBJ2-3	TRBD2	CASSVDPAGLVTDTQYF	TGTGCCAGCAGCGTAGACCCCGCGGGACTAGTAACAGATACGCAGTATTTT
NA	TRBV21-1	TRBJ1-2	NA	CASSTRTGFNGYTF	TGTGCCAGCAGCACTAGGACAGGTTTTAATGGCTACACCTTC
NA	TRBV14	TRBJ1-1	NA	CASAEQGPTEAFF	TGTGCCAGCGCTGAACAGGGACCCACTGAAGCTTTCTTT
many	TRBV3-1	TRBJ2-3	NA	CASSQGTGDTQYF	TGTGCCAGCAGCCAAGGAACGGGAGATACGCAGTATTTT
NA	TRBV4-2	TRBJ1-5	NA	CASSQALEDGSNQPQHF	TGTGCCAGCAGCCAAGCTCTCGAGGACGGTAGCAATCAGCCCCAGCATTTT
few	TRBV6-1	TRBJ2-2	NA	CASSAMRSTGELFF	TGTGCCAGCAGTGCAATGCGAAGCACCGGGGAGCTGTTTTTT
few	TRBV12-3/TRBV12-4	TRBJ1-2	TRBD1	CASSLGTGSNYGYTF	TGTGCCAGCAGCTTAGGGACAGGGTCTAACTATGGCTACACCTTC